A single sample is the source of the 22 T cell receptor beta chains below, sequenced in a study of glioma-infiltrating T cells. The iRepertoire nested amplicon-rescue multiplex PCR amplified TCR alpha and beta CDR3s from RNA. Each CDR3 protein is one row after TCRdb ran MiXCR on the multiplex PCR reads. The data hold tens of thousands of distinct CDR3 sequences, with roughly 23% observed a single time. The source material was glioma tissue, nonneoplastic brain tissue, or PBMCs (not recorded which). All receptors come from a human donor with low-grade glioma or glioblastoma, undergoing nonglioma brain surgery, or in good health (not recorded which).

The sample holds a few counts of this clonotype. The chain links TRBV18 to TRBJ1-2; D is unclear. Germline V lookup: CDR1 KGHSH, CDR2 LQKENI. This CDR3 contains 16 residues. The germline V and J ends were trimmed by 2 bases and 2 bases, with 15 bases remaining between them. The CDR3, as DNA: TGTGCCAGCTCACCAGTATCGGGTCCCCTAAACTATGGCTACACCTTC. Protein product: CASSPVSGPLNYGYTF. The entire variable domain, with the rest obtained from reference TRBV18 and TRBJ1-2, is as follows: NAGVMQNPRHLVRRRGQEARLRCSPMKGHSHVYWYRQLPEEGLKFMVYLQKENIIDESGMPKERFSAEFPKEGPSILRIQQVVRGDSAAYFCASSPVSGPLNYGYTFGSGTRLTVV.

Many counts were recorded for this clonotype. The rearrangement links TRBV3-1 to TRBJ1-6; no definite D call. This CDR3 has 16 amino acids. Germline assignment: CDR1 LGHDT and CDR2 YNNKEL (reference sequence). V lost 1 base, J lost 0 bases, and 7 bases lay in between. The CDR3 loop is CASSQGHSSYNSPLHF. In nucleotides, the CDR3 is TGTGCCAGCAGCCAAGGGCATAGCTCCTATAATTCACCCCTCCACTTT. Filled out from reference TRBV3-1 and TRBJ1-6, the complete variable domain reads DTAVSQTPKYLVTQMGNDKSIKCEQNLGHDTMYWYKQDSKKFLKIMFSYNNKELIINETVPNRFSPKSPDKAHLNLHINSLELGDSAVYFCASSQGHSSYNSPLHFGNGTRLTVT.

This clonotype was seen just once. This clone may be a read error of a much larger clone one base away. CDR3 coding DNA: TGCAGTGCTAGAGGCCCTGGGACAGGGGGCACTGAAGCTTTCTTT. It specifies CSARGPGTGGTEAFF. The chain carries TRBV20-1 and TRBJ1-1, with 11 bases identical to TRBD1. The CDR3 spans 15 residues. The germline gives CDR1 DFQATT, CDR2 SNEGSKA (reference sequence). V lost 1 base and J lost 4; bases outside the gene matches: 5.

This sequence joins TRBV5-1 and TRBJ2-6; no clear D. CDR3 length: 15 amino acids. Germline CDR1 reads SGHRS; CDR2 reads YFSETQ. Trimming took off 2 bases at V and 0 bases at J, with 6 bases between the two ends. CDR3 nucleotides: TGCGCCAGCAGCTTACGGGCCTCTGGGGCCAACGTCCTGACTTTC. Amino acids: CASSLRASGANVLTF.

This clonotype was seen many times. The rearrangement links TRBV7-8 to TRBJ1-5, with unresolved D. Deletions cut 1 base from V and 0 bases from J, with 10 bases between. The CDR3 extends over 16 amino acids. Per germline, CDR1 SGHVS and CDR2 FQNEAQ. As DNA, the CDR3 is TGTGCCAGCAGCTTAGGCGGCAGAAGTAGCAATCAGCCCCAGCATTTT. It is translated as CASSLGGRSSNQPQHF.

In its sample, this clonotype was seen many times. The chain is built from TRBV18 and TRBJ1-2; no clear D. The V and J ends lost 2 bases and 4 bases respectively, with 5 bases between them. This CDR3 spans 12 amino acids. Germline V gives CDR1 KGHSH, CDR2 LQKENI. The CDR3 is CASSPAGYGYTF. The CDR3 region has the DNA TGTGCCAGCTCACCAGCAGGCTATGGCTACACCTTC.

The CDR3 DNA follows: TGTGCCAGCAGCTTGGCAGGGTACGGTTTCTACGAGCAGTACTTC. Its translation is CASSLAGYGFYEQYF. V and J are TRBV5-4 and TRBJ2-7, with D perhaps matching TRBD1 (5 bases). This CDR3 is built from 15 residues. Trimming took 0 bases from V and 3 from J, leaving 13 bases between them. From germline, CDR1 is SGHNT and CDR2 YYREEE (reference sequence).

This clonotype was counted only a few times. Since a much larger clone is just one base distant, this may be a read error. A read error is likely, as this CDR3 ends without the conserved phenylalanine or tryptophan. The chain carries TRBV7-9 and TRBJ1-5, with D unresolved. V was clipped by 3 bases and J by 1 base, with 7 bases between them. The CDR3 is made up of 14 amino acids. Per germline, CDR1 SEHNR and CDR2 FQNEAQ (reference sequence). CDR3 sequence (DNA): TGTGCCAGCAGCTTGGGAAAGAGCAATCAGCCCCAGCATTCT. Its protein is CASSLGKSNQPQHS.

In this sample, this clonotype turned up many times. The chain is built from TRBV4-2 and TRBJ1-1; weak D call: TRBD1 (6 bases). The CDR3 length is 15 residues. The ends were cut back, 3 bases at V and 1 base at J, with 12 bases in the middle. Looked up from germline, CDR1 is LGHNA and CDR2 is YNFKEQ. CDR3 protein: CASSQAMTGNTEAFF. DNA of the CDR3: TGTGCCAGCAGCCAGGCAATGACAGGGAACACTGAAGCTTTCTTT.

This clonotype appeared many times. The chain combines TRBV10-1 with TRBJ2-5; a weak D match, TRBD1 (7 bases). V lost 5 bases to trimming and J lost 5 bases, with 15 bases between them. The CDR3 length is 14 residues. The germline V gene encodes CDR1 WNHNN and CDR2 SYGVQD (reference sequence). CDR3 sequence reads: CASSSTGRRETQYF. CDR3 nucleotides: TGCGCCAGCAGTTCGACAGGGAGGCGGGAGACCCAGTACTTC.

This clonotype came up many times. The gene calls are TRBV4-1 and TRBJ1-5; D gene ambiguous. V lost 5 bases, J lost 3 bases, and 8 bases lay in between. Germline loops: CDR1 MGHRA, CDR2 YSYEKL. This CDR3 has 13 residues. The CDR3 loop is CASSGRINQPQHF. CDR3 nucleotides: TGCGCCAGCAGCGGACGGATCAATCAGCCCCAGCATTTT.

Ten or more counts support this clonotype. The gene calls are TRBV5-4 and TRBJ2-1; D is ambiguous. This CDR3 region has 15 residues. The germline CDR1 and CDR2 sequences are SGHNT and YYREEE (reference sequence). Trimming took off 2 bases at V and 0 bases at J, with 9 bases between the two ends. CDR3 sequence reads: CASSFDRVSYNEQFF. The DNA of the CDR3 is TGTGCCAGCAGCTTTGATCGGGTCTCCTACAATGAGCAGTTCTTC.

This clonotype has ten or more counts. V is TRBV12-3 or TRBV12-4 and J is TRBJ1-5; D not resolved. V was cut by 7 bases and J by 3 bases, with 10 bases left in between. This CDR3 has 13 residues. CDR3 protein: CASTLGNNQPQHF. CDR3 nucleotides: TGTGCCAGCACCCTAGGAAACAATCAGCCCCAGCATTTT.

This clonotype was counted between two and nine times. The rearrangement uses TRBV15 and TRBJ2-3, with a weak D call TRBD2 (6 bases). The germline V gene encodes CDR1 LNHNV and CDR2 YYDKDF (reference sequence). V lost 1 base, J lost 5 bases, and 13 bases lay in between. The CDR3 sequence is 15 residues long. The CDR3 bases are TGTGCCACCAGCAGAGTACTGACGGGGGAAGATACGCAGTATTTT. Translating it yields CATSRVLTGEDTQYF. Together with reference TRBV15 and TRBJ2-3, the CDR3 gives the full variable domain: DAMVIQNPRYQVTQFGKPVTLSCSQTLNHNVMYWYQQKSSQAPKLLFHYYDKDFNNEADTPDNFQSRRPNTSFCFLDIRSPGLGDTAMYLCATSRVLTGEDTQYFGPGTRLTVL.

The table lists this clonotype with many counts. The rearrangement joins TRBV2 to TRBJ1-3; D unclear. The CDR3 totals 14 residues. Germline CDR1 is SNHLY and CDR2 is FYNNEI. The germline V and J ends were trimmed by 4 bases and 2 bases, with 9 bases remaining between them. The CDR3 nucleotides read TGTGCCAGCAGTGGAGCGGTTACTGGAAACACCATATATTTT. It encodes CASSGAVTGNTIYF.

This clonotype occurred many times. J is TRBJ2-3 and V is TRBV6-2 or TRBV6-3, with 7 bases matching TRBD1. J was trimmed by 1 base and V by 4 bases; bases with no gene match: 8. Per the germline V gene, CDR1 is MNHEY and CDR2 is SVGEGT. This CDR3 has 16 amino acids. This CDR3 is CASSSSGTARTDTQYF. CDR3 bases: TGTGCCAGCAGTTCCTCCGGGACAGCCCGCACAGATACGCAGTATTTT.

This clonotype appeared many times. The chain recombines TRBV7-2 with TRBJ2-7, with 10 bases lining up with TRBD1. This CDR3 is built from 15 residues. V dropped 2 bases and J dropped 8; count of bases not matched to a gene: 9. Germline CDR1 SGHTA, CDR2 FQGNSA. Here the CDR3 DNA reads TGTGCCAGCAGCTTAATGCGGGACAGGGGTAATCAGCAGTACTTC. Translating it yields CASSLMRDRGNQQYF.

This clonotype was detected ten times or more. The J gene is TRBJ2-1, the V gene TRBV6-6; TRBD1 matches 7 bases. Germline CDR1 and CDR2: MNHNY and SVGAGI (reference sequence). J lost 7 bases, V lost 0 bases, and 6 bases had no gene match. This CDR3 is built from 15 residues. The CDR3 sequence: CASSYSAGTANEQFF. The CDR3 DNA is TGTGCCAGCAGTTACTCCGCCGGGACAGCTAATGAGCAGTTCTTC.

This clonotype was detected many times. The chain uses TRBV18 and TRBJ1-5, with D perhaps TRBD1 (5 bases). The CDR3 spans 15 residues. The ends were cut back, 3 bases at V and 6 bases at J, with 15 bases in the middle. Germline V gene data show CDR1 as KGHSH and CDR2 as LQKENI. CDR3: CASSPVSGLVQPQHF. The CDR3, as DNA: TGTGCCAGCTCACCGGTCTCGGGACTGGTTCAGCCCCAGCATTTT.

At least ten counts were recorded for this clonotype. V and J are TRBV7-9 and TRBJ1-5; TRBD1 might be the D (5 bases). Deletions cut 2 bases from V and 6 bases from J, with 20 bases between. Germline V gene sequence: CDR1 SEHNR, CDR2 FQNEAQ (reference sequence). The CDR3 is 17 amino acids. CDR3 DNA sequence: TGTGCCAGCAGCTTATCCGGCAGGGACGTTAGTATTCAGCCCCAGCATTTT. Its translation is CASSLSGRDVSIQPQHF.

Many counts were recorded for this clonotype. The CDR3: CASSSGTGPYEQYF. Here the CDR3 DNA reads TGTGCCAGCAGCTCAGGGACAGGTCCTTACGAGCAGTACTTC. The rearrangement links TRBV7-2 to TRBJ2-7, with TRBD1 identical over 8 bases. The CDR3 sequence is 14 residues long. From germline, CDR1 is SGHTA and CDR2 FQGNSA. J lost 4 bases, V lost 4 bases, and 6 bases had no gene match.

This clonotype ranks as medium-sized (0.01 to 0.1%). This rearrangement joins TRBV6-1 to TRBJ2-7; D is unclear. The germline gives CDR1 MNHNS, CDR2 SASEGT. The CDR3 has 11 amino acids. Trimming took off 2 bases at V and 7 bases at J, with 6 bases between the two ends. CDR3 DNA sequence: TGTGCCAGCAGTGAAACTAAGGAGCAGTACTTC. Its translation: CASSETKEQYF.